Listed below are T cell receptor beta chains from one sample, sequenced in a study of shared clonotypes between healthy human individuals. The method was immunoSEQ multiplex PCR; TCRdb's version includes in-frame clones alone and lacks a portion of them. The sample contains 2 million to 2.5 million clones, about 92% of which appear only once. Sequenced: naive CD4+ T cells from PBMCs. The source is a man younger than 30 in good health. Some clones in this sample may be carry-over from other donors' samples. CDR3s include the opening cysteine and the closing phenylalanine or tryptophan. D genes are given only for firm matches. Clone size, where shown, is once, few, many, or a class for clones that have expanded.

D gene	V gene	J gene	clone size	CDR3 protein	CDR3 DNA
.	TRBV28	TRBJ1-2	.	CATLDSLIYGYTF	TGTGCCACCTTGGACAGCTTAATCTATGGCTACACCTTC
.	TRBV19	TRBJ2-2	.	CASESGLGTGELFF	TGTGCCAGCGAGAGCGGGTTGGGCACCGGGGAGCTGTTTTTT
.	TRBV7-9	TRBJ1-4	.	CASSFSPGRVATNEKLFF	TGTGCCAGCAGCTTCAGCCCGGGACGGGTAGCAACTAATGAAAAACTGTTTTTT
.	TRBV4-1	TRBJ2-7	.	CASSQVGGPSSFIYEQYF	TGCGCCAGCAGCCAAGTGGGGGGCCCCTCATCCTTCATTTACGAGCAGTACTTC
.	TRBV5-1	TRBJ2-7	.	CASRERASSYEQYF	TGCGCCAGCAGGGAGCGGGCTTCTTCCTACGAGCAGTACTTC
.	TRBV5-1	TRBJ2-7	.	CASSLAPSAEQYF	TGCGCCAGCAGCTTGGCGCCTAGCGCCGAGCAGTACTTC
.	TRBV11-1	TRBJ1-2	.	CASSLEYGYGYTF	TGTGCCAGCAGCTTAGAGTATGGCTATGGCTACACCTTC
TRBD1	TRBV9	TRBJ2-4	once	CASSVGVTGKNIQYF	TGTGCCAGCAGCGTAGGCGTGACAGGGAAAAACATTCAGTACTTC
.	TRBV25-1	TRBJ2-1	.	CASRPRAVSYNEQFF	TGTGCCAGCAGGCCCCGCGCGGTCTCCTACAATGAGCAGTTCTTC
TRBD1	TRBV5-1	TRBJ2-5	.	CASSLQPGTGGEETQYF	TGCGCCAGCAGCTTGCAACCCGGGACAGGGGGCGAGGAGACCCAGTACTTC
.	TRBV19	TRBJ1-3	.	CASMKDALGNTIYF	TGTGCCAGCATGAAGGACGCCCTTGGAAACACCATATATTTT
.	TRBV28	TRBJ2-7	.	CASSSGTSYEQYF	TGTGCCAGCAGTTCCGGGACCTCCTACGAGCAGTACTTC
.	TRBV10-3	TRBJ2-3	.	CAISVIGTSSTDTQYF	TGTGCCATCAGTGTCATTGGGACATCAAGCACAGATACGCAGTATTTT
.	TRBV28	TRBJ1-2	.	CASSQGDDYGYTF	TGTGCCAGCAGTCAAGGGGACGACTATGGCTACACCTTC